The 3 T cell receptor beta chains reported below all come from one sample, sequenced in a study of T-cell reconstitution after alpha-beta-depleted transplantation in children. A TCRbeta library incorporating unique molecular identifiers was prepared. Using its own MiXCR run on the PCR reads, TCRdb lists one record per CDR3 protein. Of around 580,000 distinct CDR3 sequences listed, 25% to 30% are singletons. Material: PBMCs, obtained before TCRalphabeta/CD19-depleted stem cell transplant. These receptors were collected from a boy under two years old with Wiskott-Aldrich syndrome, due to receive a stem cell transplant.

This clonotype is a singleton in its sample. The rearrangement uses TRBV6-5 and TRBJ2-7, with no clear D. The germline V gene has CDR1 MNHEY and CDR2 SVGAGI. V was pared by 0 bases and J by 3 bases, with 9 bases between. The CDR3 runs to 14 residues. The CDR3 DNA reads as TGTGCCAGCAGTTACTCTAGTTCTCTCTACGAGCAGTACTTC. Encoded protein: CASSYSSSLYEQYF.

This clonotype was seen a handful of times. The chain carries TRBV11-1 and TRBJ2-4, with 8 nucleotides matching TRBD1. The germline V gene encodes CDR1 SGHAT and CDR2 FQDESV (reference sequence). J lost 3 bases, V lost 5 bases, and 15 bases had no gene match. The CDR3 has 18 amino acids. This CDR3 reads CASSPKLSRGQDKNIQYF. The CDR3 DNA reads as TGTGCCAGCAGCCCTAAATTGAGCAGGGGGCAGGACAAAAACATTCAGTACTTC.

This clonotype was seen more than once but under ten times. The V and J genes are TRBV5-1 and TRBJ2-7; 7 nucleotides align to TRBD2. This CDR3 spans 15 amino acids. V lost 4 bases, J lost 4 bases, and 11 bases stayed unmatched. Germline values: CDR1 SGHRS, CDR2 YFSETQ. The CDR3 region is CASSPGTIKIYEQYF. In DNA, the CDR3 is TGCGCCAGCAGCCCCGGGACTATAAAGATTTACGAGCAGTACTTC.